The 21 T cell receptor beta chains below all came from one sample that was sequenced in a study of cytomegalovirus exposure and HLA in healthy donors. Primers included in the PCR were 60 Vbeta and 13 Jbeta primers. Only in-frame clones appear in the TCRdb table, and some are missing; sequencing was by immunoSEQ multiplex PCR. This sample has 120,000 or so clones, with 74% found just once. Source material: PBMCs. These receptors were obtained from a man aged 40-55 years in good health and CMV-seropositive.

This clone occurred a few times. J is TRBJ1-2 and V is TRBV27, with D possibly TRBD1 on 6 matching bases. Germline V gene sequence: CDR1 MNHEY, CDR2 SMNVEV (reference sequence). The CDR3 contains 14 residues. Trimming took off 0 bases at V and 4 bases at J, with 9 bases between the two ends. In DNA form, the CDR3 reads TGTGCCAGCAGTTTATCTACAGGGACCTATGGCTACACCTTC. It translates to CASSLSTGTYGYTF.

V gene TRBV25-1 combines with J gene TRBJ2-1; weak D call: TRBD2 (5 bases). The CDR3 runs to 14 residues. CDR1 is MGHDK, CDR2 SYGVNS, per germline. Trimming left V 3 bases short and J 7 bases short, with 13 bases between. The CDR3 region is CASSEAGAVNEQFF. The CDR3 DNA follows: TGTGCCAGCAGTGAGGCCGGAGCGGTTAATGAGCAGTTCTTC.

The chain employs TRBV9 and TRBJ2-1, with a weak D call TRBD1 (5 bases). Germline lookup yields CDR1 SGDLS and CDR2 YYNGEE. This CDR3 region has 13 residues. The V end lost 0 bases, the J end lost 9 bases, and 10 bases lay between the germline ends. The CDR3 bases are TGTGCCAGCAGCGTAGTAGGGGAAAGTGAGCAGTTCTTC. This codes for CASSVVGESEQFF.

The chain recombines TRBV11-3 with TRBJ2-2; 12 bases agree with TRBD2. The CDR3 totals 17 residues. The germline CDR1 and CDR2 sequences are SGHNT and YENEEA. Trimming at V came to 7 bases and at J to 9 bases, leaving 15 bases not matched to a gene. CDR3 sequence: CASTPRGASGGAWELFF. The CDR3 bases are TGTGCCAGCACCCCCCGGGGCGCTAGCGGGGGGGCGTGGGAGCTGTTTTTT.

The rearrangement uses TRBV7-6 and TRBJ2-7, with 8 bases aligning to TRBD1. CDR1 is SGHVS and CDR2 is FNYEAQ in the germline V gene. The length of the CDR3 is 15 residues. Losses at the gene ends were 0 bases for V and 3 bases for J; bases not matched to a gene: 4. CDR3: CASSLAGTGGYEQYF. CDR3 in DNA: TGTGCCAGCAGCTTAGCTGGGACAGGTGGCTACGAGCAGTACTTC.

The chain joins TRBV7-9 to TRBJ2-3, with D perhaps matching TRBD2 (5 bases). V was trimmed by 3 bases and J by 2 bases, leaving 15 bases between them. Germline-derived CDR1 and CDR2 are SEHNR and FQNEAQ (reference sequence). The CDR3 totals 16 residues. The DNA for the CDR3 is TGTGCCAGCAGCTTCGTCCGGGGTAGGGTCACAGATACGCAGTATTTT. This translates into CASSFVRGRVTDTQYF.

The chain couples TRBV21-1 to TRBJ1-4; the DNA was not used to check the table's D call, TRBD1. TRBV21-1 is a listed pseudogene. The CDR3 length is 16 residues. The CDR3 DNA is TGTGCCAGCAGCAGAGCAAGACAGGGGGAGGTTGAAAAACTGTTTTTT. Protein: CASSRARQGEVEKLFF.

CDR3 nucleotide sequence: TGTGCCAGCAGCCTGTCACAGGGCCGGAACACTGAAGCTTTCTTT. Its translation is CASSLSQGRNTEAFF. The chain uses TRBV11-2 and TRBJ1-1; maybe TRBD1 (6 bases). Germline V gives CDR1 SGHAT, CDR2 FQNNGV. This CDR3 spans 15 amino acids. V was pared by 5 bases and J by 1 base, with 14 bases between.

The CDR3 reads CASSQDDLAASPQETQYF. The CDR3 region has the DNA TGTGCCAGCAGCCAAGACGATCTAGCGGCCTCACCCCAAGAGACCCAGTACTTC. The J gene is TRBJ2-5, the V gene TRBV4-2; 7 positions agree with TRBD2. Germline loops: CDR1 LGHNA, CDR2 YNFKEQ. This CDR3 spans 18 amino acids. J gave up 1 base and V 0 bases, and 11 bases lay outside the gene matches.

The rearrangement uses TRBV18 and TRBJ2-1; 7 nucleotides match TRBD1. Germline V gene lookup returns CDR1 KGHSH and CDR2 LQKENI. The CDR3 extends over 15 amino acids. After removal of 3 bases from V and 6 bases from J, the junction contained 8 bases not matched to a gene. CDR3: CASSPQIRGFNEQFF. Written as DNA, the CDR3 is TGTGCCAGCTCACCTCAGATCAGGGGGTTCAATGAGCAGTTCTTC. The full variable domain, its missing parts supplied by reference TRBV18 and TRBJ2-1, is NAGVMQNPRHLVRRRGQEARLRCSPMKGHSHVYWYRQLPEEGLKFMVYLQKENIIDESGMPKERFSAEFPKEGPSILRIQQVVRGDSAAYFCASSPQIRGFNEQFFGPGTRLTVL.

V is TRBV6-5 and J is TRBJ2-5; 8 bases align to TRBD1. This CDR3 has 13 residues. Trimming cost V 5 bases and J 5 bases; bases outside gene matches: 4. CDR1 and CDR2 from the germline V gene are MNHEY and SVGAGI. Written as DNA, the CDR3 is TGTGCCAGCAGTAGACAGGGGAAGGAGACCCAGTACTTC. It translates to CASSRQGKETQYF.

The V gene is TRBV7-2, the J gene TRBJ1-4; 9 nucleotides match TRBD1. The CDR3 is 16 amino acids. Germline loops: CDR1 SGHTA, CDR2 FQGNSA. Trimming at V came to 5 bases and at J to 5 bases, leaving 9 bases not matched to a gene. This CDR3 reads CASSPNRGLRNEKLFF. CDR3 bases: TGTGCCAGCAGCCCAAACAGGGGGCTAAGGAATGAAAAACTGTTTTTT.

The chain's CDR3 is CASSVQGAIEAFF. DNA of the CDR3: TGTGCCAGCAGTGTACAGGGGGCCATTGAAGCTTTCTTT. The rearrangement uses TRBV6-6 and TRBJ1-1; 9 bases line up with TRBD1. V shed 5 bases, J shed 7 bases, and the junction held 5 bases outside the gene matches. Germline CDR1 MNHNY, CDR2 SVGAGI (reference sequence). The CDR3 is made up of 13 amino acids.

This clone appeared a few times. The CDR3 is CASSLDQREGGEQYF. The CDR3 nucleotides are TGTGCCAGCAGCTTAGATCAGCGGGAGGGAGGCGAGCAGTACTTC. V is TRBV7-2 and J is TRBJ2-7; 10 bases are a match to TRBD2. Unmatched junction bases numbered 6, after V lost 1 base and J lost 6 bases. Germline V lookup: CDR1 SGHTA, CDR2 FQGNSA. The CDR3 runs 15 residues.

This sequence joins TRBV11-3 and TRBJ2-7; 9 nucleotides align to TRBD1. Per the germline V gene, CDR1 is SGHNT and CDR2 is YENEEA. CDR3 length equals 15 residues. The V and J ends lost 2 bases and 7 bases, in that order; junction bases with no gene match: 9. This CDR3 reads CASSLYGGQGGEQYF. CDR3 DNA: TGTGCCAGCAGCTTATATGGGGGACAGGGCGGTGAGCAGTACTTC.

This clone has just a few counts. The chain joins TRBV4-3 to TRBJ2-2; D remains ambiguous. Germline CDR1 is LGHNA and CDR2 is YSLEER. V was cut by 2 bases and J by 6 bases, with 10 bases left in between. This CDR3 is 14 amino acids long. In DNA form, the CDR3 reads TGCGCCAGCAGCCAAACCCGCGGTGCCGGGGAGCTGTTTTTT. Encoded protein: CASSQTRGAGELFF.

The rearrangement joins TRBV9 to TRBJ1-1, with D tentatively TRBD1 (6 bases). The V gene lost 5 bases and the J gene lost 7 bases, with 15 bases spanning the gap. The CDR3 contains 13 residues. Germline CDR1 SGDLS, CDR2 YYNGEE. This CDR3 reads CASSEQGRGEAFF. As DNA, the CDR3 is TGTGCCAGCAGTGAACAGGGAAGGGGTGAAGCTTTCTTT.

The chain employs TRBV7-8 and TRBJ1-5; a weak D match, TRBD1 (6 bases). Germline V CDR1 and CDR2: SGHVS, FQNEAQ. The CDR3 contains 15 residues. The ends were cut back, 5 bases at V and 7 bases at J, with 18 bases in the middle. CDR3 bases: TGTGCCAGCAGCCCCCCTCTAGGGGGTCCGCAGCCCCAGCATTTT. Amino acids: CASSPPLGGPQPQHF. The full variable domain, with the rest looked up from reference TRBV7-8 and TRBJ1-5, is GAGVSQSPRYKVAKRGQDVALRCDPISGHVSLFWYQQALGQGPEFLTYFQNEAQLDKSGLPSDRFFAERPEGSVSTLKIQRTQQEDSAVYLCASSPPLGGPQPQHFGDGTRLSIL.

This sequence joins TRBV5-1 and TRBJ2-4, with a tentative D call TRBD1 (5 bases). With 1 base removed from V and 8 bases from J, the gap between germline ends came to 13 bases. There are 14 residues in the CDR3. Germline V gene sequence: CDR1 SGHRS, CDR2 YFSETQ. CDR3 bases: TGCGCCAGCAGCTTGTACACTCAAGGGGACATTCAGTACTTC. As protein: CASSLYTQGDIQYF.

The chain employs TRBV11-3 and TRBJ2-7; D gene unclear. Trimming left V 3 bases short and J 1 base short, with 7 bases between. The CDR3 consists of 13 residues. In germline, CDR1 is SGHNT, CDR2 YENEEA. The CDR3 loop reads CASSFSFSYEQYF. DNA of the CDR3: TGTGCCAGCAGCTTTAGCTTTTCCTACGAGCAGTACTTC.

The table lists this clone with a few counts. This chain uses TRBV7-8 with TRBJ1-5; 8 bases fit TRBD1. V was clipped by 6 bases and J by 7 bases; unmatched bases: 17. Germline V lookup: CDR1 SGHVS, CDR2 FQNEAQ. CDR3 length: 17 residues. This CDR3 reads CASSDTGTGPSGQPQHF. CDR3 nucleotide sequence: TGTGCCAGCAGTGATACCGGGACAGGCCCTTCAGGACAGCCCCAGCATTTT.